The rows below give T cell receptor beta chains drawn from one sample of a study of cytomegalovirus exposure and HLA in healthy donors. The table came from immunoSEQ multiplex PCR; TCRdb's copy has only in-frame clones and leaves some out. This sample yields approximately 110,000 clones, of which 65% to 80% are seen a single time; roughly 6% belongs to the top ten. Specimen: PBMCs. Every receptor here comes from a male donor in good health and CMV-seronegative. Each CDR3 is given with its conserved first and last residue. Each record gives: clone size, D gene, J gene, CDR3 length, V gene, CDR3 protein, CDR3 DNA. The D gene is left open where the match is weak. Size values are once, few and many counts, or a class for expanded clones, and some rows have none.

. TRBD1 TRBJ1-4 15 TRBV5-1 CASSERTGGGEKLFF TGCGCCAGCAGCGAACGGACAGGAGGAGGTGAAAAACTGTTTTTT
. TRBD1 TRBJ1-2 16 TRBV28 CASSLWPGGVNYGYTF TGTGCCAGCAGTTTATGGCCAGGGGGCGTTAACTATGGCTACACCTTC
few . TRBJ1-5 13 TRBV6-1 CASSESVFQPQHF TGTGCCAGCAGTGAATCTGTTTTCCAGCCCCAGCATTTT
. TRBD2 TRBJ2-3 15 TRBV7-2 CASSPTSGSSDTQYF TGTGCCAGCAGCCCCACTAGCGGGAGTTCAGATACGCAGTATTTT
. . TRBJ2-2 16 TRBV4-1 CASTSDERVNTGELFF TGCGCCAGCACCTCAGATGAGAGGGTGAACACCGGGGAGCTGTTTTTT
few TRBD1 TRBJ1-4 15 TRBV7-9 CASSSGQGTNEKLFF TGTGCCAGCAGCTCCGGACAGGGTACTAATGAAAAACTGTTTTTT
few . TRBJ1-4 14 TRBV6-5 CASSYGRVGEKLFF TGTGCCAGCAGTTACGGCAGGGTCGGTGAAAAACTGTTTTTT
. . TRBJ2-3 14 TRBV29-1 CSVGGTEDTDTQYF TGCAGCGTTGGCGGGACAGAAGACACAGATACGCAGTATTTT
. . TRBJ1-1 15 TRBV6-5 CASSYGFSGGTEAFF TGTGCCAGCAGTTACGGGTTCAGCGGGGGCACTGAAGCTTTCTTT
. . TRBJ2-3 15 TRBV5-1 CASSFQPLATDTQYF TGCGCCAGCAGCTTTCAACCCTTGGCTACAGATACGCAGTATTTT
. TRBD1 TRBJ1-1 13 TRBV27 CASAPRGRTEAFF TGTGCCAGCGCTCCCAGGGGGCGCACTGAAGCTTTCTTT
. . TRBJ1-5 16 TRBV28 CASSPAEGRRNQPQHF TGTGCCAGCAGTCCAGCAGAAGGACGGAGGAATCAGCCCCAGCATTTT
. . TRBJ1-2 14 TRBV19 CASSILVTNYGYTF TGTGCCAGTAGTATACTTGTTACTAACTATGGCTACACCTTC
few . TRBJ2-7 11 TRBV20-1 CSVPRSGEQYF TGCAGTGTCCCTCGCTCGGGCGAGCAGTACTTC
. . TRBJ2-1 15 TRBV6-1 CASTRGGVAYNEQFF TGTGCCAGTACCCGAGGGGGAGTTGCCTACAATGAGCAGTTCTTC
few TRBD1 TRBJ2-2 18 TRBV27 CASSLSITGAMNTGELFF TGTGCCAGCAGTTTATCAATAACAGGGGCCATGAACACCGGGGAGCTGTTTTTT
. . TRBJ1-4 12 TRBV11-3 CASSTPGTRLFF TGTGCCAGCAGCACCCCAGGGACAAGGTTGTTTTTT
few . TRBJ1-6 16 TRBV2 CASTLTESSYNSPLHF TGTGCCAGCACCCTTACAGAGAGCTCCTATAATTCACCCCTCCACTTT
. . TRBJ1-3 15 TRBV18 CASSPNGGSRNTIYF TGTGCCAGCTCACCGAACGGGGGATCGAGAAACACCATATATTTT
. TRBD2 TRBJ2-3 18 TRBV4-2 CASSQAGGSGRGTDTQYF TGTGCCAGCAGCCAAGCGGGGGGTAGCGGGAGAGGTACAGATACGCAGTATTTT
. . TRBJ2-1 14 TRBV6-5 CASSYGLAYNEQFF TGTGCCAGCAGTTACGGTCTAGCCTACAATGAGCAGTTCTTC
. . TRBJ2-7 13 TRBV6-5 CASSYSHGNEQYF TGTGCCAGCAGTTACTCCCACGGGAACGAGCAGTACTTC
. . TRBJ2-3 14 TRBV30 CAWSAGLGTDTQYF TGTGCCTGGAGTGCGGGGTTGGGAACAGATACGCAGTATTTT
. . TRBJ2-5 16 TRBV10-3 CAISESSFFGGETQYF TGTGCCATCAGTGAGTCGAGTTTTTTCGGCGGCGAGACCCAGTACTTC
. . TRBJ2-3 13 TRBV6-5 CASSWDSTDTQYF TGTGCCAGCAGTTGGGACTCCACAGATACGCAGTATTTT
. . TRBJ1-4 15 TRBV18 CASSPRRPQGEKLFF TGTGCCAGCTCACCACGAAGACCCCAGGGGGAAAAACTGTTTTTT
. TRBD1 TRBJ2-7 17 TRBV2 CASRSWTGTRSSYEQYF TGTGCCAGCAGGTCATGGACAGGGACTCGATCGAGCTACGAGCAGTACTTC
few . TRBJ1-5 16 TRBV27 CASSLRGGAMNQPQHF TGTGCCAGCAGCCTAAGGGGGGGCGCGATGAATCAGCCCCAGCATTTT
. . TRBJ2-7 12 TRBV18 CASSPEGGEQYF TGTGCCAGCTCACCAGAGGGAGGCGAGCAGTACTTC
. . TRBJ1-4 15 TRBV7-7 CASSESRGEGEKLFF TGTGCTAGCAGCGAGAGCAGGGGAGAGGGAGAAAAACTGTTTTTT
. TRBD2 TRBJ2-2 17 TRBV14 CASSQDQGLPHTGELFF TGTGCCAGCAGCCAAGATCAGGGACTACCCCACACCGGGGAGCTGTTTTTT
. . TRBJ1-5 13 TRBV28 CASSFQDSRPQHF TGTGCCAGCAGCTTCCAGGATTCTCGGCCCCAGCATTTT
. TRBD2 TRBJ2-3 16 TRBV2 CASREFLAGVGDTQYF TGTGCCAGCAGGGAATTTCTAGCGGGAGTAGGAGATACGCAGTATTTT
. . TRBJ2-7 14 TRBV5-8 CASSLWTPQGEQYF TGTGCCAGCAGCTTGTGGACCCCCCAGGGCGAGCAGTACTTC
. TRBD2 TRBJ2-7 13 TRBV11-3 CASSSGGVDEQYF TGTGCCAGCAGCTCGGGGGGGGTTGACGAGCAGTACTTC
. TRBD2 TRBJ2-1 16 TRBV5-1 CASSFSGMTSYNEQFF TGCGCCAGCAGCTTTAGCGGGATGACCTCCTACAATGAGCAGTTCTTC
. . TRBJ2-4 16 TRBV6-5 CASSYSLGGAGNIQYF TGTGCCAGCAGTTACTCCTTAGGGGGAGCCGGGAACATTCAGTACTTC